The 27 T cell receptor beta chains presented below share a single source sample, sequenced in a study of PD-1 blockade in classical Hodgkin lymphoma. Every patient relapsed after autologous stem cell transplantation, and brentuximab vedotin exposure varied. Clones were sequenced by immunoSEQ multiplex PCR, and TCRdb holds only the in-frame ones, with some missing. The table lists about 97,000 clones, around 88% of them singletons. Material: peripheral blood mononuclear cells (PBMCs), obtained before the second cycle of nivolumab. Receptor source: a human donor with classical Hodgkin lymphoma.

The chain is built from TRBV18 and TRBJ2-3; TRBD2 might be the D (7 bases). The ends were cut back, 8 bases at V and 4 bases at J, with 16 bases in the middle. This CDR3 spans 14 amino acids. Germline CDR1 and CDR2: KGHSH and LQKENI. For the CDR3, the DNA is TGTGCCAGCCCCGCTGGGGGGGCCTCAGATACGCAGTATTTT. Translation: CASPAGGASDTQYF.

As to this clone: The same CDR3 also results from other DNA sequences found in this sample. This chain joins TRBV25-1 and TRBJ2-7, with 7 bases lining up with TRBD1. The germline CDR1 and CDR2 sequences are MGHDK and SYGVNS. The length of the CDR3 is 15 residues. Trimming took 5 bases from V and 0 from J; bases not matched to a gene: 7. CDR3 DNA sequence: TGTGCCAGCAGTAGACCCGGGACAGTCTCCTACGAGCAGTACTTC. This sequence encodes CASSRPGTVSYEQYF.

The CDR3 region has the DNA TGTGCCAGCAGCGTAGTTGCTAGCGGGGTTGGGAATGAGCAGTTCTTC. This codes for CASSVVASGVGNEQFF. V usage is TRBV9 and J usage is TRBJ2-1; 9 bases fit TRBD2. The CDR3 consists of 16 residues. Germline V CDR1 and CDR2: SGDLS, YYNGEE. The ends lost 0 bases at V and 7 bases at J; junction bases unmatched: 8.

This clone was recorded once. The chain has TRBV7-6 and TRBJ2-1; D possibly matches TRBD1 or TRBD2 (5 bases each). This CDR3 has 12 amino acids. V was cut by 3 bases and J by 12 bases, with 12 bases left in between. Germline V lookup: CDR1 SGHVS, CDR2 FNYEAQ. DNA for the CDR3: TGTGCCAGCAGCTTCCAGGGACGGGTGCAGTTCTTC. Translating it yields CASSFQGRVQFF.

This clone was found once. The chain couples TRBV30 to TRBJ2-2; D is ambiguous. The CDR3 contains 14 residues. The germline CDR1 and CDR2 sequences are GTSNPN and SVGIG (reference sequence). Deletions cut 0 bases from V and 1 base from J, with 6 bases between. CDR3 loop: CAWSVSRNTGELFF. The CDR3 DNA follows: TGTGCCTGGAGTGTTTCCAGGAACACCGGGGAGCTGTTTTTT.

DNA of the CDR3: TGTGCCAGCAGCTGGACTCAAGACACCGGGGAGCTGTTTTTT. As protein: CASSWTQDTGELFF. The gene calls are TRBV5-4 and TRBJ2-2; the D gene is possibly TRBD2 (5 bases). V dropped 3 bases and J dropped 3 bases, with 9 bases sitting between them. Germline values: CDR1 SGHNT, CDR2 YYREEE (reference sequence). The CDR3 contains 14 residues.

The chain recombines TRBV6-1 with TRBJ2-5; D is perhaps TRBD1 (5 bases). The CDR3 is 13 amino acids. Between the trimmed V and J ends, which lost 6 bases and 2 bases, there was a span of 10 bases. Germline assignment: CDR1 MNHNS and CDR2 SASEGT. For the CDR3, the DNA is TGTGCCAGCAGGGATACAGGTCAAGAGACCCAGTACTTC. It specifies CASRDTGQETQYF.

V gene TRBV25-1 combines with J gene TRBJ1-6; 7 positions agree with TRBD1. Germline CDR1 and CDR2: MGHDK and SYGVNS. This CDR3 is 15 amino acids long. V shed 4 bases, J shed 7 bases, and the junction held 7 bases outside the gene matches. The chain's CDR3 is CASSVQTGYNSPLHF. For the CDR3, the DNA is TGTGCCAGCAGTGTGCAGACAGGGTACAATTCACCCCTCCACTTT.

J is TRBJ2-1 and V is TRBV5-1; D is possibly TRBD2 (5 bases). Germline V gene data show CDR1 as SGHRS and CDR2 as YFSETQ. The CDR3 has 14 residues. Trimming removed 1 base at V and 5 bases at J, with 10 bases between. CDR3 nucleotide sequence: TGCGCCAGCAGCTTGTGGGGTAGCGACAATGAGCAGTTCTTC. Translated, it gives CASSLWGSDNEQFF.

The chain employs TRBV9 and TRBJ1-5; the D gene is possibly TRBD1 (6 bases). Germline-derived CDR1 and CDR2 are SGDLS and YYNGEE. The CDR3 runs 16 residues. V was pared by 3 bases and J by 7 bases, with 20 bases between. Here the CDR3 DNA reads TGTGCCAGCAGCGGAGGGCTTGGGACAACCGGACAGCCCCAGCATTTT. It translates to CASSGGLGTTGQPQHF.

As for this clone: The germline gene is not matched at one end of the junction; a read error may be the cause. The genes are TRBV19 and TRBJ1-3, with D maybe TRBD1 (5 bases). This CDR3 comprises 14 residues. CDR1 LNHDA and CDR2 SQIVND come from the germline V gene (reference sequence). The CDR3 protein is CASNPSGNENTIYF. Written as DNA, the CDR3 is TGTGCAAGTAATCCGTCAGGGAATGAAAACACCATATATTTT. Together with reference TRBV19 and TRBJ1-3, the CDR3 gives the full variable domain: DGGITQSPKYLFRKEGQNVTLSCEQNLNHDAMYWYRQDPGQGLRLIYYSQIVNDFQKGDIAEGYSVSREKKESFPLTVTSAQKNPTAFYLCASNPSGNENTIYFGEGSWLTVV.

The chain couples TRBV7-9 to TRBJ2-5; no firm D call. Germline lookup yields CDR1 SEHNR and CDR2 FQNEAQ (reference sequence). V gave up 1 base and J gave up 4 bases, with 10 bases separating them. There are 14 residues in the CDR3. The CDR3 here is CASSLGYLGETQYF. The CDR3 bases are TGTGCCAGCAGCTTAGGGTACCTCGGAGAGACCCAGTACTTC.

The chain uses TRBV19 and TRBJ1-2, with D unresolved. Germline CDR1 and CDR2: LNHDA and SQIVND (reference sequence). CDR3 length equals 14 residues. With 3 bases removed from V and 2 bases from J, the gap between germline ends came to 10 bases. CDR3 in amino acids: CASSIGWTNYGYTF. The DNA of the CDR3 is TGTGCCAGTAGTATTGGTTGGACGAACTATGGCTACACCTTC. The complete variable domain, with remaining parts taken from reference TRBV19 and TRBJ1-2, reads DGGITQSPKYLFRKEGQNVTLSCEQNLNHDAMYWYRQDPGQGLRLIYYSQIVNDFQKGDIAEGYSVSREKKESFPLTVTSAQKNPTAFYLCASSIGWTNYGYTFGSGTRLTVV.

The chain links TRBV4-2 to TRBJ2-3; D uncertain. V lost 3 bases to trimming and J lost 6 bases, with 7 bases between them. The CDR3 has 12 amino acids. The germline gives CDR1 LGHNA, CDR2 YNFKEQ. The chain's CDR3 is CASSHRDDTQYF. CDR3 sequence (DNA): TGTGCCAGCAGCCACCGTGACGATACGCAGTATTTT.

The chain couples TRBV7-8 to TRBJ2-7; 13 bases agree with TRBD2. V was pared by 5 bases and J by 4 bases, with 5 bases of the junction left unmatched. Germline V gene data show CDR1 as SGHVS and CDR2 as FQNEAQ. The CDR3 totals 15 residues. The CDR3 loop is CASSPGTSGEYEQYF. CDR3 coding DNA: TGTGCCAGCAGCCCAGGGACTAGCGGGGAGTACGAGCAGTACTTC.

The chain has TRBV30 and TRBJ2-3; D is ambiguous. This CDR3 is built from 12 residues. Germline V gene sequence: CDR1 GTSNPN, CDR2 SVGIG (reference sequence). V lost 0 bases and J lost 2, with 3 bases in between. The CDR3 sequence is CAWSVHTDTQYF. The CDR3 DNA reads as TGTGCCTGGAGTGTACACACAGATACGCAGTATTTT.

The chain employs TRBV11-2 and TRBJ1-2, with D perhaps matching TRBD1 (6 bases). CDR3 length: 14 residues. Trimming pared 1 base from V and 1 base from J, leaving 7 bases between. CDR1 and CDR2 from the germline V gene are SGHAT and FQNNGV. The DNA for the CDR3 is TGTGCCAGCAGCTTAGTCAGGGGTAACTATGGCTACACCTTC. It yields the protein CASSLVRGNYGYTF.

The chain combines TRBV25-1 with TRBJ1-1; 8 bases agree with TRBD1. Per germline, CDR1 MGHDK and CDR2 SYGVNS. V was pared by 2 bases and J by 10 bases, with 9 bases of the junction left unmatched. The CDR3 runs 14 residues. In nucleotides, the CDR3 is TGTGCCAGCAGTGAAATTCGTCAGGGGGCGGGAGCTTTCTTT. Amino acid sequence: CASSEIRQGAGAFF. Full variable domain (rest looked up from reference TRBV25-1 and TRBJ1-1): EADIYQTPRYLVIGTGKKITLECSQTMGHDKMYWYQQDPGMELHLIHYSYGVNSTEKGDLSSESTVSRIRTEHFPLTLESARPSHTSQYLCASSEIRQGAGAFFGQGTRLTVV.

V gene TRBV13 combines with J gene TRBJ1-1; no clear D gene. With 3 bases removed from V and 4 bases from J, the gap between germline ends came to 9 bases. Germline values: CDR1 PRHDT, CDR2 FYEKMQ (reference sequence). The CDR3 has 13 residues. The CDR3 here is CASSLLKATEAFF. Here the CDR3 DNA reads TGTGCCAGCAGCTTGTTGAAGGCCACTGAAGCTTTCTTT. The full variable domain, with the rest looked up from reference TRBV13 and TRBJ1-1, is AAGVIQSPRHLIKEKRETATLKCYPIPRHDTVYWYQQGPGQDPQFLISFYEKMQSDKGSIPDRFSAQQFSDYHSELNMSSLELGDSALYFCASSLLKATEAFFGQGTRLTVV.

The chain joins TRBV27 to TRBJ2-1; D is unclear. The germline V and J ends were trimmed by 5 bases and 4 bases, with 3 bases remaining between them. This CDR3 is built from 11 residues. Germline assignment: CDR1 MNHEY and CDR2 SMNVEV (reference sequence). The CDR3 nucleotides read TGTGCCAGCAGTAATTACAATGAGCAGTTCTTC. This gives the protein CASSNYNEQFF.

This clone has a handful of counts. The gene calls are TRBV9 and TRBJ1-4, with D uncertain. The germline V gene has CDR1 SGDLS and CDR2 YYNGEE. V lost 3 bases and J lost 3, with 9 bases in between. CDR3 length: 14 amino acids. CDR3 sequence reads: CASSAGVPNEKLFF. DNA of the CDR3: TGTGCCAGCAGCGCCGGCGTACCTAATGAAAAACTGTTTTTT.

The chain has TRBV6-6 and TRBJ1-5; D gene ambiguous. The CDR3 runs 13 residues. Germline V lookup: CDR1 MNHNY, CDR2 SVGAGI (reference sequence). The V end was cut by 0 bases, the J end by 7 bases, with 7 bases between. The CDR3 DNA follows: TGTGCCAGCAGTTACTCGGAGGCCCAGCCCCAGCATTTT. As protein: CASSYSEAQPQHF.

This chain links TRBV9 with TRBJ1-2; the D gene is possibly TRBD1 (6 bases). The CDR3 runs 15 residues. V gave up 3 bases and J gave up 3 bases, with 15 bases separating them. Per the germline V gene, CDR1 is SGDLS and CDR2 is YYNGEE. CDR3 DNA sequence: TGTGCCAGCAGCGCGTCTGTGGGGGGCGACTATGGCTACACCTTC. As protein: CASSASVGGDYGYTF. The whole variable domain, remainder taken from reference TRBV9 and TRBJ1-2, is DSGVTQTPKHLITATGQRVTLRCSPRSGDLSVYWYQQSLDQGLQFLIQYYNGEERAKGNILERFSAQQFPDLHSELNLSSLELGDSALYFCASSASVGGDYGYTFGSGTRLTVV.

CDR3 in amino acids: CASSPGTASYEQYF. For the CDR3, the DNA is TGTGCCAGTAGTCCCGGGACAGCATCCTACGAGCAGTACTTC. V is TRBV19 and J is TRBJ2-7; 7 nucleotides match TRBD1. From germline, CDR1 is LNHDA and CDR2 SQIVND (reference sequence). This CDR3 is 14 amino acids long. V gave up 5 bases and J gave up 1 base; unmatched junction bases: 5.

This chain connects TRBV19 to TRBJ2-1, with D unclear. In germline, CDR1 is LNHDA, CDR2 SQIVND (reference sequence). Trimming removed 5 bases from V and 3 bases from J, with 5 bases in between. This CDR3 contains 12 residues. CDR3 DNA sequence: TGTGCCAGTAGTTCTATCTACAATGAGCAGTTCTTC. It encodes CASSSIYNEQFF.

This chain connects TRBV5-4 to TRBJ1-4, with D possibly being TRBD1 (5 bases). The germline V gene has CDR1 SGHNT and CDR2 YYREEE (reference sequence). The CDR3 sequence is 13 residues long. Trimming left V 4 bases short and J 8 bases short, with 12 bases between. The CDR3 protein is CASSQFREEKLFF. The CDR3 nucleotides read TGTGCCAGCAGCCAATTCAGGGAGGAAAAACTGTTTTTT.

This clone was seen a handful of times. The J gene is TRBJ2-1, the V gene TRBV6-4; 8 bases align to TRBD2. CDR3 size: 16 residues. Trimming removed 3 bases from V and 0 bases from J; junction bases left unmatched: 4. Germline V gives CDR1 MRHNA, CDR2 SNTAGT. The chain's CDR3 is CASSEAGTSSYNEQFF. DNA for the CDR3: TGTGCCAGCAGTGAAGCAGGGACTAGCTCCTACAATGAGCAGTTCTTC.